These 12 T cell receptor beta chains were all obtained from the same sample, sequenced in a study of metastatic and nonmetastatic thyroid tumors. TCRdb re-processed the PCR reads through MiXCR. This table has approximately 26,000 clones, roughly 25% appearing once. Before thyroid surgery, none of the patients had received any treatment. Specimen: blood. The receptors here all came from a female donor with papillary thyroid cancer or a benign thyroid nodule (not recorded which). Some clones in this sample may be carry-over from other donors' samples.

In regard to this clone: Here the CDR3 omits its conserved ending phenylalanine or tryptophan, so a read error is the likely source. The J gene is TRBJ1-3, the V gene TRBV28; a weak D match, TRBD1 (5 bases). CDR1 is MDHEN and CDR2 is SYDVKM in the germline V gene. This CDR3 is built from 15 residues. The CDR3 DNA reads TGTGTCAGCAGTTTTCATGGGGCCTATGGAAACACCATATATCTT. Protein: CVSSFHGAYGNTIYL.

This chain uses TRBV4-3 with TRBJ2-7, with 11 bases matching TRBD2. Looked up from germline, CDR1 is LGHNA and CDR2 is YSLEER. This CDR3 has 15 amino acids. Germline trimming cut 0 bases from V and 7 bases from J; bases unmatched to any gene: 5. For the CDR3, the DNA is TGCGCCAGCAGCCAAGATTATAGACTAGCGGGGGAGCAGTACTTC. Its translation is CASSQDYRLAGEQYF.

The genes are TRBV7-3 and TRBJ2-3; a possible D gene is TRBD2 (7 bases). Per germline, CDR1 SGHTA and CDR2 FQGTGA. This CDR3 has 17 amino acids. The V gene lost 4 bases and the J gene lost 4 bases, with 21 bases spanning the gap. CDR3 in amino acids: CASSYLWGGRGADTQYF. CDR3 bases: TGTGCCAGCAGCTACTTGTGGGGGGGGCGAGGAGCAGATACGCAGTATTTT.

The genes are TRBV20-1 and TRBJ2-7, with TRBD1 matching 9 bases. The V segment lost 6 bases and the J segment 0 bases; nucleotides outside the gene matches: 12. Looked up from germline, CDR1 is DFQATT and CDR2 is SNEGSKA (reference sequence). This CDR3 spans 16 amino acids. CDR3 amino acids: CSAWGTGRGSSYEQYF. The CDR3 DNA reads as TGCAGTGCCTGGGGGACAGGGAGGGGGAGCTCCTACGAGCAGTACTTC.

This clone is labeled as medium-sized. Written as DNA, the CDR3 is TGCGCCAGCAGCTTGGCCCCTGTAGACGGGAGCAATCAGCCCCAGCATTTT. Translated: CASSLAPVDGSNQPQHF. The rearrangement uses TRBV5-1 and TRBJ1-5; D is uncertain. Trimming left V 0 bases short and J 1 base short, with 14 bases between. Germline-derived CDR1 and CDR2 are SGHRS and YFSETQ. This CDR3 spans 17 amino acids.

This clone was seen ten or more times. The chain is built from TRBV9 and TRBJ2-2; 8 bases are shared with TRBD2. J gave up 2 bases and V 2 bases, and 5 bases lay outside the gene matches. This CDR3 comprises 16 residues. Germline values: CDR1 SGDLS, CDR2 YYNGEE. The CDR3 DNA sequence: TGTGCCAGCAGCGTGCCTAGCGGGCTAAACACCGGGGAGCTGTTTTTT. It encodes CASSVPSGLNTGELFF.

Sample share makes this clone medium-sized. Other nucleotide sequences from this sample produce the same CDR3. The rearrangement links TRBV12-3 or TRBV12-4 to TRBJ1-1; D is unclear. V lost 3 bases to trimming and J lost 0 bases, with 11 bases between them. This CDR3 is built from 15 residues. In nucleotides, the CDR3 is TGTGCCAGCAGTTTTCTTCGTGGTATGAACACTGAAGCTTTCTTT. Its translation: CASSFLRGMNTEAFF.

V gene TRBV2 combines with J gene TRBJ2-3, with a possible D match to TRBD2 (6 bases). CDR1 is SNHLY, CDR2 FYNNEI, per germline. CDR3 size: 15 residues. V lost 6 bases to trimming and J lost 3 bases, with 16 bases between them. The CDR3 is CASSHGKGGTDTQYF. The CDR3 nucleotides read TGTGCCAGCAGCCATGGAAAGGGAGGAACAGATACGCAGTATTTT.

The J gene is TRBJ1-6, the V gene TRBV7-9; D ambiguous. The CDR3 length is 13 residues. Germline-derived CDR1 and CDR2 are SEHNR and FQNEAQ (reference sequence). The V and J ends lost 7 bases and 5 bases respectively, with 9 bases between them. The DNA for the CDR3 is TGTGCCAGCACCCGGGTGGATAATTCACCCCTCCACTTT. It specifies CASTRVDNSPLHF.

This chain joins TRBV5-6 and TRBJ2-1; D is undetermined. Germline CDR1 reads SGHDT; CDR2 reads YYEEEE. This CDR3 has 15 amino acids. V was pared by 4 bases and J by 0 bases, with 11 bases between. For the CDR3, the DNA is TGTGCCAGCAGCCTAGTAGGTGGCTCCTACAATGAGCAGTTCTTC. Translating it yields CASSLVGGSYNEQFF.

This clone was recorded a few times. The chain links TRBV6-1 to TRBJ1-5; 9 nucleotides match TRBD1. The CDR3 loop spans 16 amino acids. J was trimmed by 3 bases and V by 2 bases; bases with no gene match: 5. Germline values: CDR1 MNHNS, CDR2 SASEGT. The DNA for the CDR3 is TGTGCCAGCAGTGAACGGACAGGGGCGGACAATCAGCCCCAGCATTTT. The encoded protein is CASSERTGADNQPQHF.

The rearrangement joins TRBV12-3 or TRBV12-4 to TRBJ1-4, with a tentative D call TRBD1 (5 bases). V dropped 3 bases and J dropped 8 bases, with 10 bases sitting between them. There are 13 residues in the CDR3. The CDR3: CASSFGGDEKLFF. CDR3 DNA: TGTGCCAGCAGTTTTGGGGGGGACGAAAAACTGTTTTTT.